This T cell receptor beta chain was observed in a study of T cell responses to AZD1222 COVID-19 vaccine. Using immunoSEQ multiplex PCR, the repertoire was profiled, and TCRdb retains in-frame clones only, with some absent. The sample shows 85,000 to 110,000 clones, 80% to 90% of them seen only once. The V and J ends lost 4 bases and 7 bases, in that order; junction bases with no gene match: 7. Looked up from germline, CDR1 is KGHDR and CDR2 is SFDVKD. This CDR3 has 15 amino acids. The source of this sequence is an adult in good health. This chain joins TRBV24-1 and TRBJ2-7, with 12 bases that match TRBD1. The sample was peripheral blood, taken on day 0 of AZD1222 vaccination. CDR3 loop: CATSDLGQGAGEQYF. The CDR3 bases are TGTGCCACCAGTGACTTGGGACAGGGGGCCGGTGAGCAGTACTTC.